The 18 T cell receptor beta chains listed next were all sequenced from one sample in a study of beta chain features in type 1 diabetes. Isolated RNA was reverse transcribed in full, so expressed TCRB transcripts were sequenced. The assay was immunoSEQ multiplex PCR, and TCRdb's table has in-frame clones only and misses some. The sample gives around 280,000 clones, roughly 8% of which show up once; about 0.93% is in the top ten. The specimen was central memory CD4+ T cells from blood. These receptors came from a woman younger than 30 in good health.

This clone turned up a few times. CDR3 region: CASSQAGYSNQPQHF. Here the CDR3 DNA reads TGTGCCAGCAGCCAAGCGGGTTATAGCAATCAGCCCCAGCATTTT. The chain has TRBV4-2 and TRBJ1-5; D not certain. Germline lookup yields CDR1 LGHNA and CDR2 YNFKEQ. V lost 1 base to trimming and J lost 0 bases, with 7 bases between them. The CDR3 contains 15 residues.

The chain employs TRBV29-1 and TRBJ2-3; 9 nucleotides agree with TRBD2. The CDR3 loop spans 16 amino acids. Germline trimming cut 7 bases from V and 3 bases from J; bases unmatched to any gene: 14. Germline CDR1 reads SQVTM; CDR2 reads ANQGSEA. CDR3 loop: CSGLKVAGGTTDTQYF. The CDR3 region has the DNA TGCAGCGGGTTGAAGGTGGCGGGAGGGACTACAGATACGCAGTATTTT.

This clone was counted only a few times. This chain uses TRBV5-1 with TRBJ2-5, with 7 bases fitting TRBD1. Trimming cost V 0 bases and J 4 bases; bases outside gene matches: 6. CDR3 size: 15 residues. Per germline, CDR1 SGHRS and CDR2 YFSETQ. CDR3: CASSLGDREGETQYF. CDR3 in DNA: TGCGCCAGCAGCTTGGGCGACAGGGAAGGAGAGACCCAGTACTTC.

This clone has just a few counts. The J gene is TRBJ1-2, the V gene TRBV6-1, with a tentative D call TRBD1 (6 bases). CDR1 and CDR2 from the germline V gene are MNHNS and SASEGT. The V and J ends lost 5 bases and 10 bases respectively, with 17 bases between them. The CDR3 runs to 13 residues. The CDR3 spells CASSYEGGAPYTF. The CDR3 bases are TGTGCCAGCAGTTATGAAGGGGGAGCACCCTACACCTTC.

This clone was detected many times. This chain links TRBV23-1 with TRBJ2-3; tentative D call: TRBD2 (5 bases). Being an ORF, TRBV23-1 has a function that is uncertain. V gave up 3 bases and J gave up 2 bases, with 18 bases separating them. This CDR3 spans 17 amino acids. The CDR3 loop reads CASSHPPGRGITDTQYF. CDR3 in DNA: TGCGCCAGCAGTCATCCTCCAGGCCGGGGAATCACAGATACGCAGTATTTT.

There are a few counts of this clone. CDR3 nucleotide sequence: TGTGCCAGCAGCAAAGACCCGGGACAGATCTACGAGCAGTACTTC. Amino acids: CASSKDPGQIYEQYF. The chain is built from TRBV21-1 and TRBJ2-7; the table gives TRBD1 as D, unverified against the DNA. TRBV21-1 is listed as a pseudogene. The CDR3 has 15 amino acids.

The chain employs TRBV25-1 and TRBJ2-1; TRBD2 agrees at 10 bases. CDR1 MGHDK and CDR2 SYGVNS come from the germline V gene. After removal of 7 bases from V and 4 bases from J, the junction contained 4 bases not matched to a gene. The CDR3 sequence is 14 residues long. This CDR3 is CASTPAGGYNEQFF. As DNA, the CDR3 is TGTGCCAGCACCCCAGCGGGGGGGTACAATGAGCAGTTCTTC.

This clone turned up a few times. The V and J genes are TRBV7-2 and TRBJ2-1; 10 bases are a match to TRBD2. Germline V gene lookup returns CDR1 SGHTA and CDR2 FQGNSA. The CDR3 spans 16 residues. The V gene end was trimmed by 5 bases and the J gene end by 4 bases; junction bases not matched to a gene: 8. CDR3 bases: TGTGCCAGCAGCGGATCGACTAGCGGGCTATACAATGAGCAGTTCTTC. The encoded protein is CASSGSTSGLYNEQFF.

The chain has TRBV7-9 and TRBJ2-7; TRBD2 is a possible D gene (5 bases). Deletions cut 3 bases from V and 5 bases from J, with 14 bases between. The CDR3 sequence is 14 residues long. CDR1 and CDR2 from the germline V gene are SEHNR and FQNEAQ (reference sequence). The CDR3 nucleotides read TGTGCCAGCAGCTTTCCACTAGTTAACCACGAGCAGTACTTC. Translation gives CASSFPLVNHEQYF. The complete variable domain, with remaining parts taken from reference TRBV7-9 and TRBJ2-7, reads DTGVSQNPRHKITKRGQNVTFRCDPISEHNRLYWYRQTLGQGPEFLTYFQNEAQLEKSRLLSDRFSAERPKGSFSTLEIQRTEQGDSAMYLCASSFPLVNHEQYFGPGTRLTVT.

This chain links TRBV5-4 with TRBJ2-5; TRBD2 aligns across 10 bases. Germline V gene lookup returns CDR1 SGHNT and CDR2 YYREEE (reference sequence). CDR3 length: 15 residues. Trimming removed 4 bases from V and 5 bases from J; junction bases left unmatched: 8. CDR3 region: CASSPGTSARETQYF. In DNA form, the CDR3 reads TGTGCCAGCAGCCCCGGGACTAGCGCTAGGGAGACCCAGTACTTC. The whole variable domain, filled in from reference TRBV5-4 and TRBJ2-5, reads ETGVTQSPTHLIKTRGQQVTLRCSSQSGHNTVSWYQQALGQGPQFIFQYYREEENGRGNFPPRFSGLQFPNYSSELNVNALELDDSALYLCASSPGTSARETQYFGPGTRLLVL.

The chain employs TRBV6-6 and TRBJ1-2; D uncertain. This CDR3 is 13 amino acids long. The V gene's germline CDR1 is MNHNY and CDR2 SVGAGI (reference sequence). Trimming took 6 bases from V and 5 from J, leaving 13 bases between them. The CDR3 loop is CASRSDGTYGYTF. Here the CDR3 DNA reads TGTGCCAGCAGATCGGACGGAACTTATGGCTACACCTTC.

The V and J genes are TRBV29-1 and TRBJ2-5; unclear D gene. V dropped 2 bases and J dropped 4 bases, with 11 bases sitting between them. This CDR3 is built from 13 residues. The germline V gene has CDR1 SQVTM and CDR2 ANQGSEA. The CDR3 sequence: CSVELKVRETQYF. The CDR3 nucleotides are TGCAGCGTTGAACTAAAGGTGCGAGAGACCCAGTACTTC.

In this sample, this clone turned up a few times. The V call is TRBV7-2, the J call TRBJ1-2; no reliable D call. The V end lost 5 bases, the J end lost 5 bases, and 6 bases lay between the germline ends. The CDR3 contains 11 residues. Germline V CDR1 and CDR2: SGHTA, FQGNSA. The chain's CDR3 is CASSLQYGYTF. The CDR3 nucleotides are TGTGCCAGCAGCCTACAGTATGGCTACACCTTC. Variable domain in full (rest from reference TRBV7-2 and TRBJ1-2): GAGVSQSPSNKVTEKGKDVELRCDPISGHTALYWYRQSLGQGLEFLIYFQGNSAPDKSGLPSDRFSAERTGGSVSTLTIQRTQQEDSAVYLCASSLQYGYTFGSGTRLTVV.

This clone has more than one count but fewer than ten. The chain's CDR3 is CASSQAPIAGELFF. CDR3 sequence (DNA): TGCGCCAGCAGCCAGGCCCCCATCGCCGGGGAGCTGTTTTTT. This chain links TRBV4-1 with TRBJ2-2; D not certain. Trimming cost V 3 bases and J 6 bases, with 11 bases left between them. There are 14 residues in the CDR3. The V gene's germline CDR1 is MGHRA and CDR2 YSYEKL.

With respect to this clone: A read error may explain this, as a much larger clone is one base away. The chain recombines TRBV6-6 with TRBJ2-3, with unresolved D. The germline V gene has CDR1 MNHNY and CDR2 SVGAGI (reference sequence). This CDR3 has 11 residues. V lost 6 bases, J lost 2 bases, and 3 bases lay in between. In DNA, the CDR3 is TGTGCCAGCAGAAACACAGATACGCAGTATTTT. Encoded protein: CASRNTDTQYF.

The chain combines TRBV27 with TRBJ1-5; 8 bases fit TRBD1. Germline V CDR1 and CDR2: MNHEY, SMNVEV (reference sequence). V was pared by 6 bases and J by 7 bases, with 5 bases of the junction left unmatched. This CDR3 spans 13 amino acids. This CDR3 is CASRGQGGQPQHF. The CDR3 DNA reads as TGTGCCAGCAGAGGACAGGGAGGCCAGCCCCAGCATTTT.

The chain couples TRBV7-9 to TRBJ2-7, with 7 nucleotides matching TRBD1. J was trimmed by 2 bases and V by 5 bases; bases with no gene match: 6. The germline gives CDR1 SEHNR, CDR2 FQNEAQ (reference sequence). The CDR3 has 14 amino acids. CDR3 nucleotide sequence: TGTGCCAGCAGCGCAAAGACAGGGCCCTACGAGCAGTACTTC. Protein: CASSAKTGPYEQYF.

This clone occurred a few times. The chain has TRBV5-6 and TRBJ2-7; 9 nucleotides align to TRBD1. This CDR3 region has 16 residues. V trimming: 5 bases; J trimming: 3 bases; junction bases outside the gene matches: 12. Germline CDR1 SGHDT, CDR2 YYEEEE. This CDR3 reads CASSSTRDRDYYEQYV. The CDR3 DNA follows: TGTGCCAGCAGTTCGACCCGGGACAGGGACTACTACGAGCAGTACGTC.